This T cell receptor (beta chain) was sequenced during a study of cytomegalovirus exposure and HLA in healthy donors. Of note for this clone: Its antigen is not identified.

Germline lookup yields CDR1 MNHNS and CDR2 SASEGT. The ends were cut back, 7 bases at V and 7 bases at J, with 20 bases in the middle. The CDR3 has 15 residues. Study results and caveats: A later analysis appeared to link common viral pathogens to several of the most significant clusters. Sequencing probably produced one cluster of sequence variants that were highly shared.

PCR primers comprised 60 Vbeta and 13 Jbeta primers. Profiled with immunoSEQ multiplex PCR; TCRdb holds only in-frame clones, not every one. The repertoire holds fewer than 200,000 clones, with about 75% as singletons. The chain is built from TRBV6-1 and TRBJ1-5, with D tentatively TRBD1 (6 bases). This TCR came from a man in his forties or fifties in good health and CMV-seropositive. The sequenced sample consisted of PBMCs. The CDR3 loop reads CASKQRQGLTQPQHF. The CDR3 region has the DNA TGTGCCAGCAAACAGCGTCAGGGGTTGACCCAGCCCCAGCATTTT.